This T cell receptor beta chain was obtained from a study of a mutant IDH1 vaccine in newly diagnosed glioma. Study-level background: Among treated patients, around 62% were male and approximately 40% female, and mean age was 40.4 years.

Clones were read by immunoSEQ multiplex PCR, and TCRdb kept only the in-frame ones, dropping some. The sample consists of 35,000 to 40,000 clones, roughly 90% of them appearing once. Regarding time point: baseline, week 1 (first vaccination visit). Treatment noted: pre-vaccination baseline after standard-of-care therapy. Concerning this clone itself: Its antigen is not identified.

The CDR3 contains 15 residues. Germline values: CDR1 SGHVS, CDR2 FNYEAQ. V lost 6 bases and J lost 4; bases outside the gene matches: 9. General study results and limits: Pseudoprogression showed no apparent link to changes in top peripheral T cell clonotypes. Altogether, about 93% of patients exhibited vaccine-induced immune responses.

Material: PBMCs, obtained from a glioma patient treated with radiotherapy, temozolomide or both. This sequence joins TRBV7-6 and TRBJ2-3, with TRBD2 matching 8 bases. The TCR sequence derives from a young man with glioma. The CDR3: CASRPGGLVSDTQYF. CDR3 nucleotide sequence: TGTGCCAGCAGACCTGGGGGACTAGTATCAGATACGCAGTATTTT.